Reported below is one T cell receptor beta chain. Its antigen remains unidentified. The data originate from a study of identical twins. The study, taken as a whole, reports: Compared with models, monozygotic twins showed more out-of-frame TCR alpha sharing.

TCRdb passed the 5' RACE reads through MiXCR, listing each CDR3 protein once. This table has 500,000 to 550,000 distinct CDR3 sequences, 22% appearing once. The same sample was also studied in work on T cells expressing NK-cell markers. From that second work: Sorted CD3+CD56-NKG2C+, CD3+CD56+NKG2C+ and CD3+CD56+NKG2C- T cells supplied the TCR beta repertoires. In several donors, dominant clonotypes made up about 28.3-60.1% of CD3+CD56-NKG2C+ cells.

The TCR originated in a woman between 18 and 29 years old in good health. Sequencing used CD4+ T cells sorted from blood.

CDR3 DNA sequence: TGCGCCAGCAGCTTGGATTTACCAGGGTCGAGCTCCTACGAGCAGTACTTC. Its translation is CASSLDLPGSSSYEQYF. This rearrangement joins TRBV5-1 to TRBJ2-7; perhaps TRBD1 as D (5 bases). V was clipped by 0 bases and J by 0 bases, with 16 bases between them. The CDR3 has 17 residues. In germline, CDR1 is SGHRS, CDR2 YFSETQ.